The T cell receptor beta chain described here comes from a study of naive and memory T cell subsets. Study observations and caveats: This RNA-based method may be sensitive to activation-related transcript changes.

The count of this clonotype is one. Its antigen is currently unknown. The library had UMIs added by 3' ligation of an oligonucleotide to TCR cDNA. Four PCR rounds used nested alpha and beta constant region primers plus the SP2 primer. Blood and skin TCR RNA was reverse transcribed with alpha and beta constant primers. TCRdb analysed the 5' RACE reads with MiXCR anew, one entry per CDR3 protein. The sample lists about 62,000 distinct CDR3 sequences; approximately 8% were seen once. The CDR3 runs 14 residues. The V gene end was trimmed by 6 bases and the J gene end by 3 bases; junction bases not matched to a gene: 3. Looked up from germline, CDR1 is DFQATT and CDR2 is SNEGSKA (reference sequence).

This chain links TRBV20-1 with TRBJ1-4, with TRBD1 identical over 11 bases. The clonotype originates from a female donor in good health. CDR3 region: CSAGDRGANEKLFF. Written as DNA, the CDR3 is TGCAGTGCCGGGGACAGGGGGGCTAATGAAAAACTGTTTTTT.